Below are 15 T cell receptor beta chains sequenced from a single sample in a study of T cell responses to AZD1222 COVID-19 vaccine. Data came from immunoSEQ multiplex PCR; TCRdb stores just in-frame clones and leaves some out. Among tens of thousands of clones listed, around 80% were seen once. The sample here was peripheral blood, taken on day 0 of AZD1222 vaccination. Every receptor here comes from an adult in good health.

This sequence joins TRBV3-1 (or the pseudogene TRBV3-2) and TRBJ1-2; 7 positions agree with TRBD1. The CDR3 sequence is 16 residues long. Germline V gene lookup returns CDR1 LGHDT and CDR2 YNNKEL (reference sequence). V shed 2 bases, J shed 6 bases, and the junction held 12 bases outside the gene matches. Written as DNA, the CDR3 is TGTGCCAGCAGCCAAAGCGAGACAGGGTTTTTTAATGGCTACACCTTC. Its translation: CASSQSETGFFNGYTF.

CDR3 residues: CASSPYGAPYEQYF. DNA of the CDR3: TGTGCCAGCTCACCATACGGGGCCCCCTACGAGCAGTACTTC. This chain joins TRBV18 and TRBJ2-7; the D gene could be TRBD1 or TRBD2 (5 bases each). CDR3 length equals 14 residues. V lost 2 bases and J 2 bases, leaving 10 bases between the germline ends. Germline-derived CDR1 and CDR2 are KGHSH and LQKENI.

The V and J genes are TRBV13 and TRBJ2-3; possible D gene TRBD2, 6 bases. The CDR3 consists of 16 residues. The germline CDR1 and CDR2 sequences are PRHDT and FYEKMQ (reference sequence). Trimming cost V 4 bases and J 6 bases, with 20 bases left between them. The CDR3 nucleotides are TGTGCCAGCAGCTCCCAGGGTTCTGGGGACTGGGATACGCAGTATTTT. Amino acids: CASSSQGSGDWDTQYF.

This clone was picked up a small number of times. The chain links TRBV19 to TRBJ2-3, with TRBD1 identical over 9 bases. The V gene's germline CDR1 is LNHDA and CDR2 SQIVND (reference sequence). After removal of 7 bases from V and 1 base from J, the junction contained 6 bases not matched to a gene. The CDR3 is 15 amino acids. CDR3 coding DNA: TGTGCCAGTAATTTTAGGGACAGGGGCACAGATACGCAGTATTTT. This encodes CASNFRDRGTDTQYF.

The gene calls are TRBV5-6 and TRBJ2-3; 10 nucleotides align to TRBD2. The CDR3 extends over 16 amino acids. Germline CDR1 SGHDT, CDR2 YYEEEE. The J segment lost 2 bases and the V segment lost 0 bases, leaving 3 bases of the junction unmatched. For the CDR3, the DNA is TGTGCCAGCAGCTTGGCTAGCGGGGGCTACACAGATACGCAGTATTTT. The encoded protein is CASSLASGGYTDTQYF.

This chain uses TRBV2 with TRBJ2-7; D possibly corresponds to TRBD1 (5 bases). This CDR3 has 15 amino acids. The germline gives CDR1 SNHLY, CDR2 FYNNEI. Trimming removed 2 bases from V and 1 base from J, with 12 bases in between. The DNA of the CDR3 is TGTGCCAGCAGTGAAACGACGCAGGGATCCTACGAGCAGTACGTC. It codes for CASSETTQGSYEQYV.

In this sample, this clone turned up a few times. This rearrangement joins TRBV18 to TRBJ2-7; possibly TRBD1 for D (6 bases). The CDR3 is 15 amino acids. Germline V CDR1 and CDR2: KGHSH, LQKENI. The V and J ends lost 0 bases and 4 bases respectively, with 13 bases between them. The CDR3 loop is CASSPPSDRLYEQYF. CDR3 in DNA: TGTGCCAGCTCACCACCTTCCGACAGGTTGTACGAGCAGTACTTC.

The chain joins TRBV5-1 to TRBJ1-1; possible D gene TRBD1, 6 bases. The CDR3 extends over 15 amino acids. Trimming cost V 0 bases and J 6 bases, with 15 bases left between them. Germline CDR1 is SGHRS and CDR2 is YFSETQ. The DNA for the CDR3 is TGCGCCAGCAGCTTGGTTGCCAGGGGTGTCGCTGAAGCTTTCTTT. This translates into CASSLVARGVAEAFF. Looking up the rest from reference TRBV5-1 and TRBJ1-1 gives the full variable domain: KAGVTQTPRYLIKTRGQQVTLSCSPISGHRSVSWYQQTPGQGLQFLFEYFSETQRNKGNFPGRFSGRQFSNSRSEMNVSTLELGDSALYLCASSLVARGVAEAFFGQGTRLTVV.

The chain joins TRBV19 to TRBJ2-3; 10 positions agree with TRBD2. This CDR3 is 16 amino acids long. Unmatched junction bases numbered 14, after V lost 6 bases and J lost 8 bases. CDR1 LNHDA and CDR2 SQIVND come from the germline V gene (reference sequence). The CDR3 coding sequence is TGTGCCAGTAGCCCCAGAACTAGCGGGGTCGGAGGTACGCAGTATTTT. It encodes CASSPRTSGVGGTQYF.

The chain employs TRBV10-3 and TRBJ1-5; D remains unclear. The CDR3 is made up of 12 amino acids. The germline V and J ends were trimmed by 4 bases and 6 bases, with 7 bases remaining between them. Per germline, CDR1 ENHRY and CDR2 SYGVKD. DNA of the CDR3: TGTGCCATCAGTGGTTTAGGTCAGCCCCAGCATTTT. It specifies CAISGLGQPQHF.

The chain carries TRBV2 and TRBJ2-3; D gene uncertain. Germline V CDR1 and CDR2: SNHLY, FYNNEI. The CDR3 sequence is 13 residues long. The V and J ends lost 6 bases and 6 bases respectively, with 13 bases between them. The CDR3 sequence: CASRPIVPDTQYF. CDR3 nucleotides: TGTGCCAGCAGGCCCATCGTCCCGGATACGCAGTATTTT.

The V call is TRBV5-8, the J call TRBJ1-2; D is possibly TRBD1 (6 bases). The CDR3 loop spans 14 amino acids. Germline V gene sequence: CDR1 SGHTS, CDR2 YDEGEE. The V gene lost 3 bases and the J gene lost 5 bases, with 14 bases spanning the gap. The CDR3 DNA reads as TGTGCCAGCAGCTGGGGTCGGACAGTTTATGGCTACACCTTC. Encoded protein: CASSWGRTVYGYTF.

The rearrangement joins TRBV3-1 (or the pseudogene TRBV3-2) to TRBJ1-6; TRBD1 is a possible D gene (6 bases). There are 14 residues in the CDR3. Deletions cut 2 bases from V and 7 bases from J, with 9 bases between. In germline, CDR1 is LGHDT, CDR2 YNNKEL (reference sequence). The chain's CDR3 is CASSQSQGNSPLHF. The DNA for the CDR3 is TGTGCCAGCAGCCAAAGTCAGGGGAATTCACCCCTCCACTTT.

This chain connects TRBV20-1 to TRBJ2-7, with 9 bases that match TRBD2. CDR3 size: 18 residues. Germline assignment: CDR1 DFQATT and CDR2 SNEGSKA (reference sequence). V trimming: 3 bases; J trimming: 2 bases; junction bases outside the gene matches: 17. In DNA form, the CDR3 reads TGCAGTGCTAGTCGGTCGGCTAGCGGGGAGCCCGTCACCTACGAGCAGTACTTC. Amino acids: CSASRSASGEPVTYEQYF.

The genes are TRBV12-2 and TRBJ1-1. TRBV12-2 represents a pseudogene. The CDR3 runs to 14 residues. The CDR3 loop is CASRSTRDFTEAFF. The DNA for the CDR3 is TGTGCAAGTCGCTCGACCAGGGACTTCACTGAAGCTTTCTTT.